Following are 7 T cell receptor beta chains from one sample sequenced in a study of cytomegalovirus exposure and HLA in healthy donors. Sequencing was performed with immunoSEQ multiplex PCR; in TCRdb, only in-frame clones are kept and a portion is missing. This table holds 110,000 or so clones, about 88% found once. The sample was PBMCs. Receptors were obtained from a woman between 18 and 29 years old in good health and CMV-seropositive.

The rearrangement uses TRBV28 and TRBJ2-1; D gene uncertain. Germline assignment: CDR1 MDHEN and CDR2 SYDVKM. The CDR3 runs 11 residues. V lost 8 bases and J lost 8, with 10 bases in between. The CDR3 DNA reads TGTGCCAGCCGAACGGTTCATGAGCAGTTCTTC. Protein: CASRTVHEQFF.

The rearrangement links TRBV19 to TRBJ1-5; D gene uncertain. The CDR3 runs to 16 residues. Trimming removed 4 bases at V and 1 base at J, with 14 bases between. From germline, CDR1 is LNHDA and CDR2 SQIVND (reference sequence). The CDR3 is CASSTILVLSNQPQHF. Here the CDR3 DNA reads TGTGCCAGTAGTACCATACTTGTCCTCAGCAATCAGCCCCAGCATTTT.

V gene TRBV4-2 combines with J gene TRBJ2-7, with TRBD1 as a possible D gene (7 bases). Trimming cost V 3 bases and J 6 bases, with 15 bases left between them. Germline V gene data show CDR1 as LGHNA and CDR2 as YNFKEQ. This CDR3 spans 14 amino acids. DNA of the CDR3: TGTGCCAGCAGCCAGGAGGGGGCAAGCGGCGAGCAGTACTTC. The encoded protein is CASSQEGASGEQYF.

This chain connects TRBV27 to TRBJ2-1, with D perhaps matching TRBD2 (5 bases). CDR3 length equals 20 residues. V dropped 5 bases and J dropped 0 bases, with 26 bases sitting between them. Germline CDR1 is MNHEY and CDR2 is SMNVEV (reference sequence). CDR3 coding DNA: TGTGCCAGCAGTCTAATAACCGCCCCTCATCTAGCACGCTCCTACAATGAGCAGTTCTTC. Protein: CASSLITAPHLARSYNEQFF.

V and J are TRBV7-2 and TRBJ2-1; 8 bases align to TRBD2. V gave up 4 bases and J gave up 4 bases; unmatched junction bases: 6. This CDR3 contains 15 residues. Germline CDR1 is SGHTA and CDR2 is FQGNSA. This CDR3 is CASSSAGGGYNEQFF. CDR3 nucleotide sequence: TGTGCCAGCAGCTCTGCGGGAGGCGGATACAATGAGCAGTTCTTC.

The chain is built from TRBV15 and TRBJ1-4; 7 bases match TRBD1. Germline trimming cut 5 bases from V and 0 bases from J; bases unmatched to any gene: 3. The germline V gene encodes CDR1 LNHNV and CDR2 YYDKDF (reference sequence). The CDR3 loop spans 15 amino acids. The CDR3 nucleotides are TGTGCCACCAGCCTCGACAGGGCAACTAATGAAAAACTGTTTTTT. Translation gives CATSLDRATNEKLFF.

J is TRBJ2-3 and V is TRBV27; D gene uncertain. Per the germline V gene, CDR1 is MNHEY and CDR2 is SMNVEV (reference sequence). The CDR3 runs to 15 residues. Trimming pared 2 bases from V and 0 bases from J, leaving 9 bases between. CDR3 bases: TGTGCCAGCAGTTTACCCCCCCCTAGCACAGATACGCAGTATTTT. It translates to CASSLPPPSTDTQYF.